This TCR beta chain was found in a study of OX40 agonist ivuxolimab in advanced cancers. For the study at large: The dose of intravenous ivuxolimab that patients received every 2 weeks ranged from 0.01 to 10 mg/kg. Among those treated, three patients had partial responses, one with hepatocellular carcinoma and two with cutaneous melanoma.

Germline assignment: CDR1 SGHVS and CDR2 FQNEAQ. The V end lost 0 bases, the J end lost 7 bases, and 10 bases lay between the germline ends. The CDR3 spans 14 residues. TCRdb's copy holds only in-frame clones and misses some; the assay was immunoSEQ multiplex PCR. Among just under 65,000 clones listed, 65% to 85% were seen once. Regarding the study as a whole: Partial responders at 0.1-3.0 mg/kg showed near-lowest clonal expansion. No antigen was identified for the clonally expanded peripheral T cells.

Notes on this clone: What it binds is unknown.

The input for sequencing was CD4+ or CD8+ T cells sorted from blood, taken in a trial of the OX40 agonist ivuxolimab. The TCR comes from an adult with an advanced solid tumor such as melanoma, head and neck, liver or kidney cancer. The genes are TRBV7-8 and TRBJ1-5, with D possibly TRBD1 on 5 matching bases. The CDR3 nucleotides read TGTGCCAGCAGCTTAGCCGGGGGGGACCAGCCCCAGCATTTT. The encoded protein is CASSLAGGDQPQHF.